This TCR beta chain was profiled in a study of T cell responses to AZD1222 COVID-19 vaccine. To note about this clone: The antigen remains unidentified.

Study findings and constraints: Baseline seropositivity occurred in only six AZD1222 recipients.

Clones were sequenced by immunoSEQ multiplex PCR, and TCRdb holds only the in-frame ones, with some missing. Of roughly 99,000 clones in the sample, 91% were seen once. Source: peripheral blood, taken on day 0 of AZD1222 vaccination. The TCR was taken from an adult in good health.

The CDR3 DNA reads TGTGCCAGCAGCCGACGGACAGGGGGCAACTATGGCTACACCTTC. Translated, it gives CASSRRTGGNYGYTF. The V and J genes are TRBV14 and TRBJ1-2; 11 bases align to TRBD1. The CDR3 extends over 15 amino acids. The trim removed 4 bases at V and 2 bases at J, leaving 3 bases unmatched. Germline lookup yields CDR1 SGHDN and CDR2 FVKESK.